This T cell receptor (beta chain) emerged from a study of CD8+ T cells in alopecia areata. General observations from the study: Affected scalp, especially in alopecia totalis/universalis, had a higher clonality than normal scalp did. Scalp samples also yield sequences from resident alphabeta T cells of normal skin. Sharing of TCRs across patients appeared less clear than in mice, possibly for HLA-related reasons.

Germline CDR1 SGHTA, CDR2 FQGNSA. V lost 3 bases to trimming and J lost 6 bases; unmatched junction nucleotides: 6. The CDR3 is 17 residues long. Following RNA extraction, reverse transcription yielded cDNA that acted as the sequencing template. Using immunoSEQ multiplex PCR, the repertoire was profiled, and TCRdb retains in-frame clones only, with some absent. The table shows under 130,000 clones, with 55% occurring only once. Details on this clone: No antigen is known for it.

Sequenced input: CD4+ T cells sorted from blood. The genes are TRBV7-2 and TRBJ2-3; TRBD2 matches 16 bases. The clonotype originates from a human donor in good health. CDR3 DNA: TGTGCCAGCAGCTTGACGGGACTAGCGGGGGGGTCGGATACGCAGTATTTT. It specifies CASSLTGLAGGSDTQYF.